This T cell receptor (beta chain) was captured by sequencing in a study of T cell changes during pregnancy in multiple sclerosis. Profiled with immunoSEQ multiplex PCR; TCRdb holds only in-frame clones, not every one. The table includes about 58,000 clones, about 90% detected once. This CDR3 has 17 residues. Germline CDR1 is GTSNPN and CDR2 is SVGIG (reference sequence). The V segment lost 1 base and the J segment 6 bases; nucleotides outside the gene matches: 13. The chain carries TRBV30 and TRBJ1-5, with 9 bases identical to TRBD1. The sequencing used CD4+ T cells from peripheral blood mononuclear cells, collected after pregnancy. This clonotype was obtained from a female donor in good health, enrolled as a control in a pregnancy study. The DNA for the CDR3 is TGTGCCTGGAGTGCATCGCCCGGGACAGGGAATCGTCAGCCCCAGCATTTT. This encodes CAWSASPGTGNRQPQHF.